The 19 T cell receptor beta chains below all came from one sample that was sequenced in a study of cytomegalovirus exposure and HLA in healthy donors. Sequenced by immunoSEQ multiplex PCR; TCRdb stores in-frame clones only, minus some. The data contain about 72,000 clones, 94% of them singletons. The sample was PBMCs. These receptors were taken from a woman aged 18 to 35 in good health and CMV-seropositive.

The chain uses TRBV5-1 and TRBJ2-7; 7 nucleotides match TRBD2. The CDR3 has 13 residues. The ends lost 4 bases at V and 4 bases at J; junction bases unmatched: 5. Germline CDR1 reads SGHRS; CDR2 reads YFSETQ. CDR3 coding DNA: TGCGCCAGCAGCCTAAGCGGGAATTACGAGCAGTACTTC. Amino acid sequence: CASSLSGNYEQYF.

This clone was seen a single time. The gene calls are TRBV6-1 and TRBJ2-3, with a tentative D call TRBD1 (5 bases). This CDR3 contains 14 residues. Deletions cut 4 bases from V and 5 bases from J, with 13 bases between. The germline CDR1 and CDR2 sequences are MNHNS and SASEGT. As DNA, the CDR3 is TGTGCCAGCAGTGCTGGTATGGGGCTAGATACGCAGTATTTT. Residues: CASSAGMGLDTQYF.

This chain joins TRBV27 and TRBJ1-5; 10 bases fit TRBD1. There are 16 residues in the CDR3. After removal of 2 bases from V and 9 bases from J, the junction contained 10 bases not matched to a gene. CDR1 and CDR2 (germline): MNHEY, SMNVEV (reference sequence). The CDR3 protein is CASSLRGTGVLLPQHF. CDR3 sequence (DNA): TGTGCCAGCAGTTTAAGAGGGACAGGGGTCCTGCTGCCCCAGCATTTT.

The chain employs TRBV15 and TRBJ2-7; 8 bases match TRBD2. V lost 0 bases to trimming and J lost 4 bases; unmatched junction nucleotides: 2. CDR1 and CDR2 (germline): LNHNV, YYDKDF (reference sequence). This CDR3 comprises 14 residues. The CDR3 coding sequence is TGTGCCACCAGCAGAGATCCGGGAGGGTACGAGCAGTACTTC. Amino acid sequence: CATSRDPGGYEQYF.

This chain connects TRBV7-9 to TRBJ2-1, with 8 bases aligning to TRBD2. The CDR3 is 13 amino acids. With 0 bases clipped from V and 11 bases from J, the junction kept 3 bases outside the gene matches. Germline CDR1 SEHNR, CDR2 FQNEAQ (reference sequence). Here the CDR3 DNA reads TGTGCCAGCAGCTTAGCCACTAGCGGTAAGCAGTTCTTC. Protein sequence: CASSLATSGKQFF. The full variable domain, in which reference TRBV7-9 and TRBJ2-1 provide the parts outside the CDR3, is DTGVSQNPRHKITKRGQNVTFRCDPISEHNRLYWYRQTLGQGPEFLTYFQNEAQLEKSRLLSDRFSAERPKGSFSTLEIQRTEQGDSAMYLCASSLATSGKQFFGPGTRLTVL.

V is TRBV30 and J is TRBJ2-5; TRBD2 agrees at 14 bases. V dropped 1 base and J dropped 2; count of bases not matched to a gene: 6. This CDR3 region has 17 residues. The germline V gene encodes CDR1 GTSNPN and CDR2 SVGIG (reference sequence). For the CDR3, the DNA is TGTGCCTGGAGTGGTCGACTAGCGGGAGGGCGGCAAGAGACCCAGTACTTC. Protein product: CAWSGRLAGGRQETQYF.

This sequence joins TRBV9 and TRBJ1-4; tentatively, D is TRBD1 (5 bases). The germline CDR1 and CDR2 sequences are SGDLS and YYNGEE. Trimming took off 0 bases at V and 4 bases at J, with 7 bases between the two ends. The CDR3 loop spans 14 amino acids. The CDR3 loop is CASSVGQYNEKLFF. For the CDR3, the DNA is TGTGCCAGCAGCGTAGGACAGTATAATGAAAAACTGTTTTTT.

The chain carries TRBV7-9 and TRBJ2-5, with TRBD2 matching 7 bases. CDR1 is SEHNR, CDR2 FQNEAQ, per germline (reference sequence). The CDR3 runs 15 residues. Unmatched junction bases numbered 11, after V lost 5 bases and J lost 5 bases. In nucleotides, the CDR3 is TGTGCCAGCAGCCAGGGACTAACCCCCCGCGAGACCCAGTACTTC. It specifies CASSQGLTPRETQYF.

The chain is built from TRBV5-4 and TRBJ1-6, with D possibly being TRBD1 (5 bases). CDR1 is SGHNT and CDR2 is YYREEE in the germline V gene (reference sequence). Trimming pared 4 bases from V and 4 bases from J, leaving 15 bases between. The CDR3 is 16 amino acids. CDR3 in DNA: TGTGCCAGCAGCCTGATGGGCGGGACTTATAATTCACCCCTCCACTTT. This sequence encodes CASSLMGGTYNSPLHF.

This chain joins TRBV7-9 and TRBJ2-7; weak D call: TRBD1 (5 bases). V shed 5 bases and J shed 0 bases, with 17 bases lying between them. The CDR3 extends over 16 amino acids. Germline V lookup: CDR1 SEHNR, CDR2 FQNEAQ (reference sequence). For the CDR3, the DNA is TGTGCCAGCAGCCCACCCTGGAACAGGAACTCCTACGAGCAGTACTTC. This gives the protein CASSPPWNRNSYEQYF. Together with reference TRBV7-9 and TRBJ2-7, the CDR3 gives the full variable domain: DTGVSQNPRHKITKRGQNVTFRCDPISEHNRLYWYRQTLGQGPEFLTYFQNEAQLEKSRLLSDRFSAERPKGSFSTLEIQRTEQGDSAMYLCASSPPWNRNSYEQYFGPGTRLTVT.

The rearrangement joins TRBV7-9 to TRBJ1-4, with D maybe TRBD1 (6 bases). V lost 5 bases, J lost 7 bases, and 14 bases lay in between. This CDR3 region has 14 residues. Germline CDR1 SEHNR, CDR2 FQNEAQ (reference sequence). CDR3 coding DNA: TGTGCCAGCAGCCCCGGGAGGGGGATTGAAAAACTGTTTTTT. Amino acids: CASSPGRGIEKLFF.

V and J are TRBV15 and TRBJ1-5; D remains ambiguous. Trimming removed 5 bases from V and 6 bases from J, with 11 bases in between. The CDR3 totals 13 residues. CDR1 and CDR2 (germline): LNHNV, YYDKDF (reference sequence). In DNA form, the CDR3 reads TGTGCCACCAGCTCCGTAAGAGTTCAGCCCCAGCATTTT. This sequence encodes CATSSVRVQPQHF.

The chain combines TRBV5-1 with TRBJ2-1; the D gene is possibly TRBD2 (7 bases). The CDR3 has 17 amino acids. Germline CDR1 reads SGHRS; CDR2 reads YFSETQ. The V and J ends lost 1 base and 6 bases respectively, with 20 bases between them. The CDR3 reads CASSLWGGVGVGNEQFF. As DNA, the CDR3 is TGCGCCAGCAGCTTGTGGGGGGGCGTGGGCGTCGGCAATGAGCAGTTCTTC.

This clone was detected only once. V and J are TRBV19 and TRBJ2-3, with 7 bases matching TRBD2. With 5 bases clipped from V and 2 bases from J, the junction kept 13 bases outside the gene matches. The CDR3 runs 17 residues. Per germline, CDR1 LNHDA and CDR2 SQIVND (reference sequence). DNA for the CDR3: TGTGCCAGTAGTGGAGGGAGGGACCAATCTTACACAGATACGCAGTATTTT. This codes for CASSGGRDQSYTDTQYF.

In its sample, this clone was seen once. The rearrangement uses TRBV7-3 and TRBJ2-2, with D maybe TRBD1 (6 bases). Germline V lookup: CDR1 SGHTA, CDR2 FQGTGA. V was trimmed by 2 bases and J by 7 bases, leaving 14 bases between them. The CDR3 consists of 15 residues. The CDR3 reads CASSLDRRRGGELFF. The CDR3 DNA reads TGTGCCAGCAGCTTAGACAGGCGACGGGGCGGGGAGCTGTTTTTT.

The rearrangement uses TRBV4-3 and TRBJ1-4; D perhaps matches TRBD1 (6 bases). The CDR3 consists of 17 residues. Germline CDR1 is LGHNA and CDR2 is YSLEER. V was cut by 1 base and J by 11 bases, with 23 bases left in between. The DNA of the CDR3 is TGCGCCAGCAGCCAAGGGACAGCGGGAGTGCAAGGGGGGAAACTGTTTTTT. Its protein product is CASSQGTAGVQGGKLFF.

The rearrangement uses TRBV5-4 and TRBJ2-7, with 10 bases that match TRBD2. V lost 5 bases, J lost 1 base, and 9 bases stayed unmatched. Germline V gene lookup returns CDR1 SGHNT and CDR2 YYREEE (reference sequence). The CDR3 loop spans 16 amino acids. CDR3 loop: CASSVKRGGGSYEQYF. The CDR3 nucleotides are TGTGCCAGCAGTGTCAAGCGGGGGGGTGGGTCCTACGAGCAGTACTTC.

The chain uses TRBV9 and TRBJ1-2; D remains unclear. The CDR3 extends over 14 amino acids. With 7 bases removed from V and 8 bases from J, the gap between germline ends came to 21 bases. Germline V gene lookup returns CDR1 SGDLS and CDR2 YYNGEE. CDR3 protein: CASSDPRISFGYTF. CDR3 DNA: TGTGCCAGCTCCGACCCTAGGATATCCTTCGGCTACACCTTC.

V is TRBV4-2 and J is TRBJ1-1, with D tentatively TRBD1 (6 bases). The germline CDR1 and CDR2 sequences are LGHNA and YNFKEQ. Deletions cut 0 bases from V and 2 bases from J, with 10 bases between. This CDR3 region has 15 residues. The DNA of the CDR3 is TGTGCCAGCAGCCAAGAACAGGGTTTTAACACTGAAGCTTTCTTT. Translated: CASSQEQGFNTEAFF.